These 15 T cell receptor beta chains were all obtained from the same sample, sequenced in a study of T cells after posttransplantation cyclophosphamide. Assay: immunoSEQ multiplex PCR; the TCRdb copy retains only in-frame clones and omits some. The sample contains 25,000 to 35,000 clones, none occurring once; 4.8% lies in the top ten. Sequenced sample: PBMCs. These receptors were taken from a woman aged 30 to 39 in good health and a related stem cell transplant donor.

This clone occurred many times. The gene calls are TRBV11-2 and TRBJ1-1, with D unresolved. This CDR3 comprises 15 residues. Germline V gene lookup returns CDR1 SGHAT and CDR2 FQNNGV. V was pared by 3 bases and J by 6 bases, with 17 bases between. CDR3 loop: CASSFGPVAVAEAFF. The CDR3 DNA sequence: TGTGCCAGCAGCTTTGGCCCGGTCGCGGTGGCTGAAGCTTTCTTT.

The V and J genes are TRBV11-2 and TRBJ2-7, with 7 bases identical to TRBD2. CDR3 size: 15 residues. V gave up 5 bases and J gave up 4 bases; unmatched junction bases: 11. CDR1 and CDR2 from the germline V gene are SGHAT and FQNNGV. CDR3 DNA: TGTGCCAGCAGCCTCACTAGCGATACTGCATACGAGCAGTACTTC. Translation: CASSLTSDTAYEQYF.

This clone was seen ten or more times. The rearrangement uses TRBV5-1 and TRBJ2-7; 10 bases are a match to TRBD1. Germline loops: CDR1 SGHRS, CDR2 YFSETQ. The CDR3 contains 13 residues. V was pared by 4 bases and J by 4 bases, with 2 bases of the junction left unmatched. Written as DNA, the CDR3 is TGCGCCAGCAGCCGGGACAGGGGATACGAGCAGTACTTC. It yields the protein CASSRDRGYEQYF.

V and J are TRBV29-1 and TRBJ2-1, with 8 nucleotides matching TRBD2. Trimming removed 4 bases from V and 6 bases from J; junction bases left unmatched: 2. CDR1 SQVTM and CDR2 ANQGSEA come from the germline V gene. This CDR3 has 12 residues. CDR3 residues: CSVAGGGNEQFF. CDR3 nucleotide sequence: TGCAGCGTTGCCGGGGGGGGCAATGAGCAGTTCTTC.

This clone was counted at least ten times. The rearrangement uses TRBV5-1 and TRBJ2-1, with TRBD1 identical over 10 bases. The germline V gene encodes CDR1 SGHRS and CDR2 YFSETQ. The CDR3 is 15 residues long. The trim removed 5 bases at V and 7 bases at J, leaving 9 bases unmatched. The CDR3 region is CASRNRQGAINEQFF. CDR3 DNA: TGCGCCAGCAGAAACAGACAGGGGGCGATAAATGAGCAGTTCTTC.

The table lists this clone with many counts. The CDR3 DNA is TGCGCCAGCAGCCAAGACCGCCTATTTGAAGATACGCAGTATTTT. Translating gives CASSQDRLFEDTQYF. The chain joins TRBV4-3 to TRBJ2-3; no definite D call. The V gene's germline CDR1 is LGHNA and CDR2 YSLEER. CDR3 size: 15 residues. V lost 0 bases to trimming and J lost 5 bases, with 12 bases between them.

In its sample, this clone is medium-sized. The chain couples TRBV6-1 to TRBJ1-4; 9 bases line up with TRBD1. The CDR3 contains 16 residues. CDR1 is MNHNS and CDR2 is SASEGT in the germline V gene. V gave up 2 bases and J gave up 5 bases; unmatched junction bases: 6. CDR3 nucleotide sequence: TGTGCCAGCAGTGAAAGTCCCGGGACAGGGAATGAAAAACTGTTTTTT. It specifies CASSESPGTGNEKLFF.

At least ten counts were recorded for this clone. The CDR3 region has the DNA TGTGCCAGCAGCTTCCGGGACAGGGGATCACCCCTCCACTTT. It yields the protein CASSFRDRGSPLHF. The chain employs TRBV5-4 and TRBJ1-6; TRBD1 aligns across 10 bases. V shed 2 bases, J shed 10 bases, and the junction held 3 bases outside the gene matches. CDR3 length: 14 residues. In germline, CDR1 is SGHNT, CDR2 YYREEE (reference sequence).

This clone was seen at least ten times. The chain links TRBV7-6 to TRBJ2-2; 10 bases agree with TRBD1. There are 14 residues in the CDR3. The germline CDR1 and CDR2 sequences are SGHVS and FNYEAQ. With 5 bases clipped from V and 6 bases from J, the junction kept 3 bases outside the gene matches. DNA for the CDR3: TGTGCCAGCAGCGGAGGGACAGGGGCCGGGGAGCTGTTTTTT. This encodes CASSGGTGAGELFF. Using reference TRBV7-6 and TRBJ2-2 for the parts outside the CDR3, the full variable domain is GAGVSQSPRYKVTKRGQDVALRCDPISGHVSLYWYRQALGQGPEFLTYFNYEAQQDKSGLPNDRFSAERPEGSISTLTIQRTEQRDSAMYRCASSGGTGAGELFFGEGSRLTVL.

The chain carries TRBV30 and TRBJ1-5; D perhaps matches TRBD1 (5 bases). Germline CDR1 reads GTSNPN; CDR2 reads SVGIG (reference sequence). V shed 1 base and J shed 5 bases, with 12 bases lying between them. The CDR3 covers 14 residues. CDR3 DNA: TGTGCCTGGAGTGACAGGAGGCCCGATCAGCCCCAGCATTTT. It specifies CAWSDRRPDQPQHF.

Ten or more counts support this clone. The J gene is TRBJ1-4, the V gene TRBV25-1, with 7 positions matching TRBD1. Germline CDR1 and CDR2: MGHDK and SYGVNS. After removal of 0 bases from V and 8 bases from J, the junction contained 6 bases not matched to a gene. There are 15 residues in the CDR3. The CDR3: CASSEYQGVREKLFF. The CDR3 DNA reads TGTGCCAGCAGTGAATATCAGGGGGTACGGGAAAAACTGTTTTTT. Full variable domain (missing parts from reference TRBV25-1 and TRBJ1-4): EADIYQTPRYLVIGTGKKITLECSQTMGHDKMYWYQQDPGMELHLIHYSYGVNSTEKGDLSSESTVSRIRTEHFPLTLESARPSHTSQYLCASSEYQGVREKLFFGSGTQLSVL.

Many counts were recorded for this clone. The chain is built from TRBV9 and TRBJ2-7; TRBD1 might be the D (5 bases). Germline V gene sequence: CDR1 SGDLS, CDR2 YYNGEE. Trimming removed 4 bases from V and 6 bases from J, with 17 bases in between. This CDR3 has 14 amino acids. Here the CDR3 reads CASSPQGRYGEQYF. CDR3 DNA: TGTGCCAGCAGCCCGCAGGGTAGGTATGGCGAGCAGTACTTC. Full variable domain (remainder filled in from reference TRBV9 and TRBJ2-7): DSGVTQTPKHLITATGQRVTLRCSPRSGDLSVYWYQQSLDQGLQFLIQYYNGEERAKGNILERFSAQQFPDLHSELNLSSLELGDSALYFCASSPQGRYGEQYFGPGTRLTVT.

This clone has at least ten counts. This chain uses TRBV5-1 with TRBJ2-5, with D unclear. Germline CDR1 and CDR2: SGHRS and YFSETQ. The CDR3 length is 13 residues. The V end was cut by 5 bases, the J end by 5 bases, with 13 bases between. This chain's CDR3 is CASSPTPQETQYF. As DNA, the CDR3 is TGCGCCAGCAGTCCGACTCCTCAGGAGACCCAGTACTTC.

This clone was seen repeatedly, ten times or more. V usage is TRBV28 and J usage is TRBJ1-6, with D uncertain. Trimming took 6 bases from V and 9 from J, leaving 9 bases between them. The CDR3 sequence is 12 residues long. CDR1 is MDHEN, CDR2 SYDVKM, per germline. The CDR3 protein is CASRQPGSPLHF. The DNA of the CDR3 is TGTGCCAGCAGACAGCCCGGTTCACCCCTCCACTTT. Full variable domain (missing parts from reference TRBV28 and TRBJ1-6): DVKVTQSSRYLVKRTGEKVFLECVQDMDHENMFWYRQDPGLGLRLIYFSYDVKMKEKGDIPEGYSVSREKKERFSLILESASTNQTSMYLCASRQPGSPLHFGNGTRLTVT.

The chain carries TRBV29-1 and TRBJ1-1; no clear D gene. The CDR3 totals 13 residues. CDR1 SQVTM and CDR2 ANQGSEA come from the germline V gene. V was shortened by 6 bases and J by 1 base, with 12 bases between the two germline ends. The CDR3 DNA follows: TGCAGCGTCTCCCCTCGGGGGAACACTGAAGCTTTCTTT. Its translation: CSVSPRGNTEAFF.